This paragraph covers one T cell receptor (beta chain) sequence. The data belong to a study of blood T cell repertoires in COVID-19. Study-level background: Sites across the United States, Italy and Spain contributed samples from acute and convalescent COVID-19.

As handled by the study authors: Scientists estimated how many nucleated cells there were by amplifying reference gene primers. Libraries were prepared by immunoSEQ multiplex PCR; TCRdb keeps only in-frame clonotypes and omits some of them. V, J and clone size are taken as reported in that table, and D and trimming were inferred from the DNA itself. This sample has around 160,000 clones, with 90% to 95% found just once. The V end lost 10 bases, the J end lost 0 bases, and 16 bases lay between the germline ends. This CDR3 region has 16 residues. The specimen was peripheral blood. The TCR was taken from a woman aged 55 to 70 with COVID-19, enrolled during active disease. V gene TRBV23-1 combines with J gene TRBJ1-6; D possibly corresponds to TRBD1 (6 bases). TRBV23-1 is filed as an ORF, its function uncertain. CDR3 in DNA: TGCGCCACCGCGACAGGACATAGCTCCTATAATTCACCCCTCCACTTT. Its protein is CATATGHSSYNSPLHF.